Given below is one TCR beta chain in context. Its cognate antigen is unknown. Assay: immunoSEQ multiplex PCR; the TCRdb copy retains only in-frame clones and omits some. Of some 30,000 clones detected, roughly 89% appear once; the ten largest clones hold around 7%. This sample was included in a study of lymphopenia after photon versus proton radiotherapy. Study-wide points: Relative stability marked proton patients; photon patients lost diversity and naive cells. In patients who died, overall survival fell as post-nadir TCR diversity dropped more. Oligoclonal CD8+ Temra expansion after nadir drove photon patients' diversity drop.

The V gene end was trimmed by 1 base and the J gene end by 8 bases; junction bases not matched to a gene: 8. The length of the CDR3 is 16 residues. The V gene's germline CDR1 is SGHTA and CDR2 FQGNSA. The starting material was peripheral blood, obtained from a patient treated with proton-based radiotherapy. The gene calls are TRBV7-2 and TRBJ2-1; the match to TRBD2 covers 10 bases. The receptor's source is a woman in her 70s with pancreatic cancer. Some clones in this sample may be carry-over from other donors' samples. The chain's CDR3 is CASSLEASGRGDEQFF. The DNA for the CDR3 is TGTGCCAGCAGCTTAGAAGCTAGCGGGAGAGGTGATGAGCAGTTCTTC.